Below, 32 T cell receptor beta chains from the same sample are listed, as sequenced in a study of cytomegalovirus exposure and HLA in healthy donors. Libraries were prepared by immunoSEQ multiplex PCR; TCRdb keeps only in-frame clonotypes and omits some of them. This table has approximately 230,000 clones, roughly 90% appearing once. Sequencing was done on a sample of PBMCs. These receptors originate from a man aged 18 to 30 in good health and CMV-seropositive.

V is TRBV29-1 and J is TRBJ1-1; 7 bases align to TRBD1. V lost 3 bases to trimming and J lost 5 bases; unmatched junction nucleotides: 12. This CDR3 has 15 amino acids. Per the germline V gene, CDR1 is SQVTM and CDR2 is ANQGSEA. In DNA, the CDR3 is TGCAGCGTTGATACGAGACAGGGTTTGGGGACTGAAGCTTTCTTT. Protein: CSVDTRQGLGTEAFF.

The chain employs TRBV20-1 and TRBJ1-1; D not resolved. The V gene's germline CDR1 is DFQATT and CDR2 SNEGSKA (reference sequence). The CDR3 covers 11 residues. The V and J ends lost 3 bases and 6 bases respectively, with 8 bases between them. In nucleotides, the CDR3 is TGCAGTGCTAGCCTTCCACCTGAAGCTTTCTTT. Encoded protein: CSASLPPEAFF.

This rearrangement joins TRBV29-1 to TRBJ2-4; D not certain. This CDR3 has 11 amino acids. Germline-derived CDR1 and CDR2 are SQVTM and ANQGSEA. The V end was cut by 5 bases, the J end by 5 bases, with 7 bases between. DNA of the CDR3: TGCAGCGTTCGGACCCAAAACATTCAGTACTTC. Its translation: CSVRTQNIQYF.

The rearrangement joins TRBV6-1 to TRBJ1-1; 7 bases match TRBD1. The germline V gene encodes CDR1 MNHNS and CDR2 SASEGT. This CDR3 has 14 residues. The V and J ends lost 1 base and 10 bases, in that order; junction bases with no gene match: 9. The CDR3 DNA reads TGTGCCAGCAGTGAAGAGGGACCTCAGGGGGTAGCTTTCTTT. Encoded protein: CASSEEGPQGVAFF.

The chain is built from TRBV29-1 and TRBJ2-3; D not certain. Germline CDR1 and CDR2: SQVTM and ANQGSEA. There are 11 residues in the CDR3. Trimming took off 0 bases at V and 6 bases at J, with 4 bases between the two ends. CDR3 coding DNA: TGCAGCGTTGAAGAGATGGATACGCAGTATTTT. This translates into CSVEEMDTQYF.

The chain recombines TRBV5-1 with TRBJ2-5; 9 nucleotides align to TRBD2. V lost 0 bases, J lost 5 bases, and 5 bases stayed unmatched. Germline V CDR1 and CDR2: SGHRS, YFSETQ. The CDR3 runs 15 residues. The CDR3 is CASSLEAGGEETQYF. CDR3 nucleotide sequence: TGCGCCAGCAGCTTGGAAGCGGGAGGAGAGGAGACCCAGTACTTC.

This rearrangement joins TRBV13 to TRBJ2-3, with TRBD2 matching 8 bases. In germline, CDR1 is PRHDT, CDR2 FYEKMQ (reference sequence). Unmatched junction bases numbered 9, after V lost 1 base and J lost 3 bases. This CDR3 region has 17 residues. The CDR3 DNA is TGTGCCAGCAGCTTAGAACGGTTCGGCGGGAGGACAGATACGCAGTATTTT. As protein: CASSLERFGGRTDTQYF.

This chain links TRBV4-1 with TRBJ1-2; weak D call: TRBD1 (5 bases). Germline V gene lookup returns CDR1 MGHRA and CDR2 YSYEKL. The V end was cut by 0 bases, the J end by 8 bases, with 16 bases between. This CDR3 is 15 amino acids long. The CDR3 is CASSQDHQGGSGYTF. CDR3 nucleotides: TGCGCCAGCAGCCAAGATCATCAGGGAGGGTCCGGCTACACCTTC.

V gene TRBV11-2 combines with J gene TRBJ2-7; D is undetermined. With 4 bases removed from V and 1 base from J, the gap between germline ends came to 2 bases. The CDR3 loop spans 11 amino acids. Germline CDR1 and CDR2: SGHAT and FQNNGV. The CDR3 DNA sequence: TGTGCCAGCAGCTCTTCCTACGAGCAGTACTTC. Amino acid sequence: CASSSSYEQYF.

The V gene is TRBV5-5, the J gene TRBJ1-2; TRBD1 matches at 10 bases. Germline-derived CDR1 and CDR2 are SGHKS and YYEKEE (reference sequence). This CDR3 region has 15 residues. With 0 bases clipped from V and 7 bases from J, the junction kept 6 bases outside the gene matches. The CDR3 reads CASSLGQGAGSGYTF. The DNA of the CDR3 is TGTGCCAGCAGCTTGGGACAGGGGGCGGGAAGTGGCTACACCTTC.

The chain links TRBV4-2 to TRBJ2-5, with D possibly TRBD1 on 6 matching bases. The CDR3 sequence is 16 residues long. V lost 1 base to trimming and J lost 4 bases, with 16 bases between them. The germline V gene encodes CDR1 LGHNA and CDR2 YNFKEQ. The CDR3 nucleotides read TGTGCCAGCAGCCAAGTAGGCCAGGGGTTTGGAGAGACCCAGTACTTC. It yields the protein CASSQVGQGFGETQYF.

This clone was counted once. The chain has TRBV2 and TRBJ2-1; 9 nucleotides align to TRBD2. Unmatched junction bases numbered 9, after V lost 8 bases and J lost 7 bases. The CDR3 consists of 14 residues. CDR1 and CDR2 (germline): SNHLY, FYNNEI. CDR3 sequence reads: CASAIAGGPNEQFF. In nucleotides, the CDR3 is TGTGCCAGCGCGATTGCGGGAGGGCCTAATGAGCAGTTCTTC.

DNA for the CDR3: TGTGCCAGCAGCTTATTGGGGTGGGATACGCAGTATTTT. Translating it yields CASSLLGWDTQYF. The chain combines TRBV7-2 with TRBJ2-3, with unresolved D. This CDR3 spans 13 amino acids. Germline V gene sequence: CDR1 SGHTA, CDR2 FQGNSA. Trimming stripped 2 bases from V and 6 bases from J, with 9 bases between.

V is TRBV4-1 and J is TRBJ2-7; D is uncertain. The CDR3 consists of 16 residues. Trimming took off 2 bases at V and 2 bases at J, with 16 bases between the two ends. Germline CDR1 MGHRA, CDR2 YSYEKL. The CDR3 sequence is CASSQSDMGFTYEQYF. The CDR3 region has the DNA TGCGCCAGCAGCCAATCAGACATGGGATTTACCTACGAGCAGTACTTC.

CDR3: CASRPTGVSNQPQHF. DNA for the CDR3: TGTGCCAGCAGACCCACAGGGGTTAGCAATCAGCCCCAGCATTTT. The gene calls are TRBV6-5 and TRBJ1-5; TRBD1 matches 7 bases. The CDR3 length is 15 residues. Germline V gene data show CDR1 as MNHEY and CDR2 as SVGAGI. J lost 0 bases, V lost 6 bases, and 5 bases had no gene match.

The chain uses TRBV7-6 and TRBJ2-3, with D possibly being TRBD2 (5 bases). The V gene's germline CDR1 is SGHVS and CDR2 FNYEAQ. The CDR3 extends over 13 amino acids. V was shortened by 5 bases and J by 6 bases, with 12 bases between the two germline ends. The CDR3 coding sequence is TGTGCCAGCAGCCTAGGCAGGAGGGATACGCAGTATTTT. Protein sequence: CASSLGRRDTQYF. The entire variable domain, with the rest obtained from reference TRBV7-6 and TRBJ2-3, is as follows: GAGVSQSPRYKVTKRGQDVALRCDPISGHVSLYWYRQALGQGPEFLTYFNYEAQQDKSGLPNDRFSAERPEGSISTLTIQRTEQRDSAMYRCASSLGRRDTQYFGPGTRLTVL.

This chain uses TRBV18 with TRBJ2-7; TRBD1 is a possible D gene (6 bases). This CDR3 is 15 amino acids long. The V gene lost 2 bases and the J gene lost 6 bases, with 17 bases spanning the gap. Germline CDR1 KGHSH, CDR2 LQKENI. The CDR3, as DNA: TGTGCCAGCTCACCAAACACTAGGGGGATGAGCGAGCAGTACTTC. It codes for CASSPNTRGMSEQYF.

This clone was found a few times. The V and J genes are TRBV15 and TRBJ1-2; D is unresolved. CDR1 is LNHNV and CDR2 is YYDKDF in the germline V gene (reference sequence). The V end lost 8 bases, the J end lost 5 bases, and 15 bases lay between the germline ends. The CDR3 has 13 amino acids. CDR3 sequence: CATRQGGPYGYTF. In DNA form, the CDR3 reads TGTGCCACCCGACAAGGAGGGCCGTATGGCTACACCTTC.

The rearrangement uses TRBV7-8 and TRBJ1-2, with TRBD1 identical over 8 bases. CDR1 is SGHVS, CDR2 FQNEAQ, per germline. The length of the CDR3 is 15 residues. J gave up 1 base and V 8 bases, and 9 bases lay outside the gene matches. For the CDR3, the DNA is TGTGCCAGCGGACTCGACAGGGGCCTTAACTATGGCTACACCTTC. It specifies CASGLDRGLNYGYTF. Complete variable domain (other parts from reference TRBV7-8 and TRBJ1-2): GAGVSQSPRYKVAKRGQDVALRCDPISGHVSLFWYQQALGQGPEFLTYFQNEAQLDKSGLPSDRFFAERPEGSVSTLKIQRTQQEDSAVYLCASGLDRGLNYGYTFGSGTRLTVV.

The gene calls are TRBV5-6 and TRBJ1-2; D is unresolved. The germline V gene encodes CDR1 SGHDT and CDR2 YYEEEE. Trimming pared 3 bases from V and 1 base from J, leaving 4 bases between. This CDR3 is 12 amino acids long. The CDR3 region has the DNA TGTGCCAGCAGCTCTAATAACTATGGCTACACCTTC. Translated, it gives CASSSNNYGYTF. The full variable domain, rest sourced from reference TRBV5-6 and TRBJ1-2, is DAGVTQSPTHLIKTRGQQVTLRCSPKSGHDTVSWYQQALGQGPQFIFQYYEEEERQRGNFPDRFSGHQFPNYSSELNVNALLLGDSALYLCASSSNNYGYTFGSGTRLTVV.

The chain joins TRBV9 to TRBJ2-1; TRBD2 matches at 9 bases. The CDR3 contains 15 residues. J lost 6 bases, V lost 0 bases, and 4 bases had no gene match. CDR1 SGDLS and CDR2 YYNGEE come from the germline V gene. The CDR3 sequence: CASSVGPAGGNEQFF. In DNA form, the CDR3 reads TGTGCCAGCAGCGTAGGACCAGCGGGAGGCAATGAGCAGTTCTTC.

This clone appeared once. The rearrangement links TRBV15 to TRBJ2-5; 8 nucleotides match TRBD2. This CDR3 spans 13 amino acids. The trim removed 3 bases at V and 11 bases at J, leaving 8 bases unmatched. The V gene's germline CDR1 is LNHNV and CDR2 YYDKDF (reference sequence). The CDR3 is CATSRRSGSSQYF. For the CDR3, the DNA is TGTGCCACCAGCAGGAGAAGCGGGAGCTCGCAGTACTTC.

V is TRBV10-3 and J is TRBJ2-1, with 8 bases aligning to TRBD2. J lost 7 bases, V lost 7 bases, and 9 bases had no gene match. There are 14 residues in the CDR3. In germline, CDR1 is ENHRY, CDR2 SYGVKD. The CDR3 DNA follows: TGTGCCATCATGGACGGGAGGGCCGGAAATGAGCAGTTCTTC. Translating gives CAIMDGRAGNEQFF.

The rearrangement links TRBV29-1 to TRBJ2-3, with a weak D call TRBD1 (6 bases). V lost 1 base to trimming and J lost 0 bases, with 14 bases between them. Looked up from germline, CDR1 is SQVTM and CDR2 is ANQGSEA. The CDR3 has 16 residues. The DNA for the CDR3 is TGCAGCGTTGAAGGGGGTAGGCAGGGGAGCACAGATACGCAGTATTTT. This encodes CSVEGGRQGSTDTQYF.

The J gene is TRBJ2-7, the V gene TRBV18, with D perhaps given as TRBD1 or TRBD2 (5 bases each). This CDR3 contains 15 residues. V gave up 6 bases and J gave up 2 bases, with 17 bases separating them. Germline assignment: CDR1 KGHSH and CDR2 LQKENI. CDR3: CASSQSGTVTYEQYF. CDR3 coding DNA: TGTGCCAGCTCCCAATCCGGGACGGTTACCTACGAGCAGTACTTC. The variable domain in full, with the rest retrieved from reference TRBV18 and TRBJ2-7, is NAGVMQNPRHLVRRRGQEARLRCSPMKGHSHVYWYRQLPEEGLKFMVYLQKENIIDESGMPKERFSAEFPKEGPSILRIQQVVRGDSAAYFCASSQSGTVTYEQYFGPGTRLTVT.

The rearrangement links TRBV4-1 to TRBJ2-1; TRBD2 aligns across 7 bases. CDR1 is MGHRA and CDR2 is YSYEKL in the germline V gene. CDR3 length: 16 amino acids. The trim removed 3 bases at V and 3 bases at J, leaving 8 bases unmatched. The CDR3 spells CASSQSSGAVYNEQFF. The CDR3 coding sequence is TGCGCCAGCAGCCAGTCTAGCGGAGCAGTCTACAATGAGCAGTTCTTC.

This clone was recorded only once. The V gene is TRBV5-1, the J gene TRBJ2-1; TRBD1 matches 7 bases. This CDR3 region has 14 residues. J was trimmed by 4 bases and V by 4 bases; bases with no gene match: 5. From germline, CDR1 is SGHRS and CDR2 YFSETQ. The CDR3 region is CASSAIQGYNEQFF. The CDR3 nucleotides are TGCGCCAGCAGCGCGATACAGGGGTACAATGAGCAGTTCTTC. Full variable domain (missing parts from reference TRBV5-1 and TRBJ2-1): KAGVTQTPRYLIKTRGQQVTLSCSPISGHRSVSWYQQTPGQGLQFLFEYFSETQRNKGNFPGRFSGRQFSNSRSEMNVSTLELGDSALYLCASSAIQGYNEQFFGPGTRLTVL.

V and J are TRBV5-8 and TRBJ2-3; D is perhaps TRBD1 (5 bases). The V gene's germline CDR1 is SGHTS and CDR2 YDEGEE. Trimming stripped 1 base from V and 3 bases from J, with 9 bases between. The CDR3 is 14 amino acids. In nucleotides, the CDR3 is TGTGCCAGCAGCTTGTCTCAGGGTACAGATACGCAGTATTTT. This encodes CASSLSQGTDTQYF.

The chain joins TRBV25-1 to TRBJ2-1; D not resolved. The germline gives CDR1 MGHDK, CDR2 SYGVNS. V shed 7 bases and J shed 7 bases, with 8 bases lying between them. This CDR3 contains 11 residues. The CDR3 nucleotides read TGTGCCAGCACCAACCTAAATGAGCAGTTCTTC. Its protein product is CASTNLNEQFF. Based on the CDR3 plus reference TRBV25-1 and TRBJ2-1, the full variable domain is EADIYQTPRYLVIGTGKKITLECSQTMGHDKMYWYQQDPGMELHLIHYSYGVNSTEKGDLSSESTVSRIRTEHFPLTLESARPSHTSQYLCASTNLNEQFFGPGTRLTVL.

CDR3 DNA sequence: TGTGCCAGCAGCTTTAGACTAGCGGGCTACAATGAGCAGTTCTTC. Protein sequence: CASSFRLAGYNEQFF. V is TRBV5-6 and J is TRBJ2-1; 10 bases line up with TRBD2. Germline V gives CDR1 SGHDT, CDR2 YYEEEE. This CDR3 comprises 15 residues. V shed 2 bases and J 3 bases; nucleotides not matched to a gene: 2.

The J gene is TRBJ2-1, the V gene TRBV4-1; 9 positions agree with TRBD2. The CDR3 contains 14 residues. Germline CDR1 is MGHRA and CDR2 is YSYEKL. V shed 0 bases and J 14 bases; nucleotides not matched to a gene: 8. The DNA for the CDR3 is TGCGCCAGCAGCCAAGAGGTGCGGGAGGGCCGCGAGTTCTTC. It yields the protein CASSQEVREGREFF.

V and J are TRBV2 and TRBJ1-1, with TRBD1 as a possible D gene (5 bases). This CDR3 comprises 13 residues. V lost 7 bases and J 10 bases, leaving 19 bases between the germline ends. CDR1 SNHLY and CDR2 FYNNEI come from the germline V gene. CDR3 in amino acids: CASKFGARQRAFF. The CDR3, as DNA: TGTGCCAGCAAATTCGGGGCACGGCAGAGAGCTTTCTTT.